This T cell receptor beta chain was captured by sequencing in a study of cytomegalovirus exposure and HLA in healthy donors. The germline V gene has CDR1 SNHLY and CDR2 FYNNEI. The CDR3 sequence is 12 residues long. The V end lost 6 bases, the J end lost 5 bases, and 7 bases lay between the germline ends. This PCR relied on a set of 60 Vbeta primers and 13 Jbeta primers. Assay used: immunoSEQ multiplex PCR; TCRdb lists only in-frame clones, some missing. The table records about 200,000 clones, just over 75% of them present only once. Comment on this clone: What it binds is not known.

Study-wide results and caveats: The authors enumerated 180 or so TCR beta chains as linked to cytomegalovirus. When analyzed later, a missense DCLRE1C variant was found to be linked to TCR beta V- and J-gene trimming. As confirmed in vitro, a few CMV-associated chains were specific for CMV antigens.

This chain uses TRBV2 with TRBJ1-4; D might be TRBD1 (6 bases). This TCR was sampled from a man between 18 and 35 years old in good health and CMV-seronegative. The sequenced material came from PBMCs. The chain's CDR3 is CASRGQNEKLFF. The DNA of the CDR3 is TGTGCCAGCAGAGGACAGAATGAAAAACTGTTTTTT.